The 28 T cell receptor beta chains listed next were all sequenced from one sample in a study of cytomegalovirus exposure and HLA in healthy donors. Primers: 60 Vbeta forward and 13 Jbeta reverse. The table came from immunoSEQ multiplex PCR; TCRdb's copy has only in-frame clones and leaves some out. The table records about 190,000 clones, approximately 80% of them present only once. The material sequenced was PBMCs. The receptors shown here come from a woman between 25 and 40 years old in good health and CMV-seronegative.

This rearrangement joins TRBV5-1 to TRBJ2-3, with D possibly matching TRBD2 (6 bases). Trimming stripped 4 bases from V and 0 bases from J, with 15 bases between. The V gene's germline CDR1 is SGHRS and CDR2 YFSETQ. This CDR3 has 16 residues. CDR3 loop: CASSLNSGFSTDTQYF. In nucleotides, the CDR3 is TGCGCCAGCAGCCTTAATAGCGGCTTTAGCACAGATACGCAGTATTTT.

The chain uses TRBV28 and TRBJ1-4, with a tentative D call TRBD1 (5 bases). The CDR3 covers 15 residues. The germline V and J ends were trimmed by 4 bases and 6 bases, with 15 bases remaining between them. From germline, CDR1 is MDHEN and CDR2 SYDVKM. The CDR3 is CASSSWGRRDEKLFF. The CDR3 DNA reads TGTGCCAGCAGTTCGTGGGGCAGGAGGGATGAAAAACTGTTTTTT.

CDR3 sequence reads: CASRPRGANTGELFF. CDR3 DNA sequence: TGTGCCAGCAGACCGCGGGGGGCGAACACCGGGGAGCTGTTTTTT. The chain is built from TRBV5-4 and TRBJ2-2; 8 bases agree with TRBD2. The CDR3 sequence is 15 residues long. CDR1 and CDR2 (germline): SGHNT, YYREEE (reference sequence). Trimming removed 5 bases from V and 0 bases from J; junction bases left unmatched: 3.

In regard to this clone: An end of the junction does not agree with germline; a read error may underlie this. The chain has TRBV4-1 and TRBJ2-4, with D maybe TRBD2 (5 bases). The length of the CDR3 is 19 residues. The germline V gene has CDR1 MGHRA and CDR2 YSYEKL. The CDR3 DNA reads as TGCGCCAGCAGCCAAGGGGGAGCCCTAGGCGCCATAGCCAAAAACAGTCAGTACTTC. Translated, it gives CASSQGGALGAIAKNSQYF.

The CDR3 region has the DNA TGTGCCAGCAGCTTAGGGACTAGCGGGGGCCAAGAGACCCAGTACTTC. Protein product: CASSLGTSGGQETQYF. The rearrangement uses TRBV7-2 and TRBJ2-5; 13 nucleotides agree with TRBD2. This CDR3 spans 16 amino acids. The V and J ends lost 1 base and 1 base, in that order; junction bases with no gene match: 0. Germline values: CDR1 SGHTA, CDR2 FQGNSA.

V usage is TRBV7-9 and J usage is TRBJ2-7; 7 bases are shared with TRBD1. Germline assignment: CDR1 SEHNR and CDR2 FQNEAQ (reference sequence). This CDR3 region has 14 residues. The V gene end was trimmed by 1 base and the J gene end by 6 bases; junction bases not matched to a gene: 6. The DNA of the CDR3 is TGTGCCAGCAGCTTAGGGACAGGCCCACGCGAGCAGTACTTC. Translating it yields CASSLGTGPREQYF.

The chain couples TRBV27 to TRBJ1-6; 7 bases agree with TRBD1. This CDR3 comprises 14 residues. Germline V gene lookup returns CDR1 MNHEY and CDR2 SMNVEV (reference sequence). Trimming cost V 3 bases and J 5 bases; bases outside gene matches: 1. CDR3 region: CASSFGTDNSPLHF. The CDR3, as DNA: TGTGCCAGCAGTTTCGGGACAGATAATTCACCCCTCCACTTT.

The CDR3 DNA follows: TGTGCCAGCAGCCCCCGAGGTGGAGGGGCAGCTAACTATGGCTACACCTTC. It specifies CASSPRGGGAANYGYTF. The chain couples TRBV7-9 to TRBJ1-2, with D possibly matching TRBD1 (5 bases). CDR1 SEHNR and CDR2 FQNEAQ come from the germline V gene (reference sequence). CDR3 length: 17 residues. The V end was cut by 5 bases, the J end by 0 bases, with 19 bases between.

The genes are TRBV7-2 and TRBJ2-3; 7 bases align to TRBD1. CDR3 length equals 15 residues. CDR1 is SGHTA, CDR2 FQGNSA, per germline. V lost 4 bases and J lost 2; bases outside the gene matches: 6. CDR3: CASSSQTGITDTQYF. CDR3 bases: TGTGCCAGCAGCTCACAGACAGGGATCACAGATACGCAGTATTTT.

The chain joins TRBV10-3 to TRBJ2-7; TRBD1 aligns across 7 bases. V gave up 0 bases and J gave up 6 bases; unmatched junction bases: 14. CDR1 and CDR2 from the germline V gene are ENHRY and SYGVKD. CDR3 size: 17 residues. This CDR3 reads CAISESLGNTGAVEQYF. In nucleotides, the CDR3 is TGTGCCATCAGTGAGTCTCTTGGCAACACAGGGGCCGTCGAGCAGTACTTC.

The CDR3 spells CASSEQGAGEQYF. Here the CDR3 DNA reads TGTGCCAGCAGCGAACAGGGGGCCGGCGAGCAGTACTTC. The chain has TRBV11-3 and TRBJ2-7; 9 bases agree with TRBD1. The CDR3 covers 13 residues. Trimming cost V 5 bases and J 6 bases; bases outside gene matches: 5. CDR1 is SGHNT, CDR2 YENEEA, per germline. The variable domain in full, with the rest retrieved from reference TRBV11-3 and TRBJ2-7, is EAGVVQSPRYKIIEKKQPVAFWCNPISGHNTLYWYLQNLGQGPELLIRYENEEAVDDSQLPKDRFSAERLKGVDSTLKIQPAELGDSAVYLCASSEQGAGEQYFGPGTRLTVT.

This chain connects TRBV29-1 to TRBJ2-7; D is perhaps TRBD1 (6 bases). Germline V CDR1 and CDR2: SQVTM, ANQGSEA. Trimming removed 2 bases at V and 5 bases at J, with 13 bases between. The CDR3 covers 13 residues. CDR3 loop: CSVEWRQGHEQYF. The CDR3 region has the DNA TGCAGCGTTGAATGGCGGCAGGGGCACGAGCAGTACTTC.

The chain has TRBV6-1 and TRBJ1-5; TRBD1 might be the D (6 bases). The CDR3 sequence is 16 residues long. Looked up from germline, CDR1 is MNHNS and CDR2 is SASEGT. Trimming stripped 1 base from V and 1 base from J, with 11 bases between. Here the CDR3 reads CASSEGSGASNQPQHF. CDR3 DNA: TGTGCCAGCAGTGAAGGGTCAGGGGCGAGCAATCAGCCCCAGCATTTT.

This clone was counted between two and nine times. The CDR3 coding sequence is TGTGCCAGCTCACTTATTAGCGGGCCACAAGAGACCCAGTACTTC. Translated, it gives CASSLISGPQETQYF. This chain connects TRBV18 to TRBJ2-5; the match to TRBD2 covers 7 bases. The CDR3 consists of 15 residues. Germline V gene sequence: CDR1 KGHSH, CDR2 LQKENI. J was trimmed by 2 bases and V by 4 bases; bases with no gene match: 7.

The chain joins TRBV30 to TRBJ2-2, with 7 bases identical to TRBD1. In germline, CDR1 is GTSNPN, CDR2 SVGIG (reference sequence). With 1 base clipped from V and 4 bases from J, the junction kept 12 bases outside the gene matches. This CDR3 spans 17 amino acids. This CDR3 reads CAWSATRTGLFTGELFF. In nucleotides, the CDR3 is TGTGCCTGGAGTGCGACGCGGACAGGTCTTTTCACCGGGGAGCTGTTTTTT.

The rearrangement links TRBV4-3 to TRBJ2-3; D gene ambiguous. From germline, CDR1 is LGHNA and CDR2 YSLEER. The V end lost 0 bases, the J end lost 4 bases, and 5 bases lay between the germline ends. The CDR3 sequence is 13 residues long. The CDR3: CASSQDRSDTQYF. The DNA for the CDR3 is TGCGCCAGCAGCCAAGATCGGTCAGATACGCAGTATTTT.

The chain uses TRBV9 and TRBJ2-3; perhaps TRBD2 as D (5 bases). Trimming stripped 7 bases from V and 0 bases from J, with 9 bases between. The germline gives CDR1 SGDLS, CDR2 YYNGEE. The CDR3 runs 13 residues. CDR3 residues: CASVGVSTDTQYF. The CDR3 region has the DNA TGTGCCAGCGTCGGGGTTAGCACAGATACGCAGTATTTT.

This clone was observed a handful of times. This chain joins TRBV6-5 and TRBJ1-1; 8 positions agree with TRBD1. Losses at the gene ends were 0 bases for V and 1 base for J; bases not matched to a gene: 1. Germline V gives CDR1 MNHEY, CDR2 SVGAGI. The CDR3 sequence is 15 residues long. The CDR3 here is CASSYSGTGNTEAFF. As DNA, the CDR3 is TGTGCCAGCAGTTACTCCGGGACAGGGAACACTGAAGCTTTCTTT.

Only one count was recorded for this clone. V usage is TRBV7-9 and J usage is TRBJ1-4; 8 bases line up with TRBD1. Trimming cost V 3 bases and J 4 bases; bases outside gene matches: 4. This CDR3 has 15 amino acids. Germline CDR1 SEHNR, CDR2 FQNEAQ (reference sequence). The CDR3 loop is CASSLRDRLNEKLFF. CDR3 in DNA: TGTGCCAGCAGCTTGCGGGACAGGCTTAATGAAAAACTGTTTTTT.

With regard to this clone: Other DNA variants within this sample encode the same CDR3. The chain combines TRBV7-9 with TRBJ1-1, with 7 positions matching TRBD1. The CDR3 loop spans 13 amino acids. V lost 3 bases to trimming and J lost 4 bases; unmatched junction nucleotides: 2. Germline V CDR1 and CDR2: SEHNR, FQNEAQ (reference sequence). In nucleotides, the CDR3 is TGTGCCAGCAGCTTTGACAGGGTCACTGAAGCTTTCTTT. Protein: CASSFDRVTEAFF.

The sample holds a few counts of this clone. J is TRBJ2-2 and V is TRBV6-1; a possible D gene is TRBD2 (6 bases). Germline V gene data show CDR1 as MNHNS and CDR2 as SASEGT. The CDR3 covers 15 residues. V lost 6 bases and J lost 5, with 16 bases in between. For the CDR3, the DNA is TGTGCCAGCAGGGATTACTTGGGAGGTACCGGGGAGCTGTTTTTT. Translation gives CASRDYLGGTGELFF.

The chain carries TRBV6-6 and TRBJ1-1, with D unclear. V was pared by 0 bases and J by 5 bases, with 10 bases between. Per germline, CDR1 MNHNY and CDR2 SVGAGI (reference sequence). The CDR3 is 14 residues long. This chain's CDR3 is CASSYSSGDTEAFF. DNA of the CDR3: TGTGCCAGCAGTTACTCGAGCGGGGATACTGAAGCTTTCTTT.

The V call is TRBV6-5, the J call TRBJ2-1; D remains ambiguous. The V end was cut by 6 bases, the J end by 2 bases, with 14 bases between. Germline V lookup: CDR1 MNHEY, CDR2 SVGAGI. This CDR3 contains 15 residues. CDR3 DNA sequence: TGTGCCAGCAGACGACTCGGCGGAGCCTACAATGAGCAGTTCTTC. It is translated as CASRRLGGAYNEQFF.

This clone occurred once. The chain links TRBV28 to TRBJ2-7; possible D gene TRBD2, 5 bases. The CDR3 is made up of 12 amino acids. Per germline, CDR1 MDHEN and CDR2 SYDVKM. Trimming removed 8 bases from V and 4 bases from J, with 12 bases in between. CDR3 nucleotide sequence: TGTGCCAGCTCCCTCCGGGGTTACGAGCAGTACTTC. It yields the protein CASSLRGYEQYF.

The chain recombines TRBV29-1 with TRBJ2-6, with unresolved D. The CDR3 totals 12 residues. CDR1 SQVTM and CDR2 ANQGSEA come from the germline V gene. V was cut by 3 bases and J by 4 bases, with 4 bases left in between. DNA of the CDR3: TGCAGCGTTGAGGGCGGGGCCAACGTCCTGACTTTC. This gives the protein CSVEGGANVLTF.

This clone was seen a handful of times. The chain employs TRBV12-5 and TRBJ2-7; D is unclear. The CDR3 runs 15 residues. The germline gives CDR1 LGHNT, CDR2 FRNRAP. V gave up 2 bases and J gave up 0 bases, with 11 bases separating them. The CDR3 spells CASGLLSNSSYEQYF. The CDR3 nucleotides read TGTGCTAGTGGTTTGTTATCTAACAGCTCCTACGAGCAGTACTTC.

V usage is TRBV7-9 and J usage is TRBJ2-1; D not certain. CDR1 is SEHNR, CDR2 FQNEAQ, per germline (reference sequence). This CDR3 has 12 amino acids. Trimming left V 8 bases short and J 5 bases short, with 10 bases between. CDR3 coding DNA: TGTGCCAGCGGCTCTGGAGACAATGAGCAGTTCTTC. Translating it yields CASGSGDNEQFF.

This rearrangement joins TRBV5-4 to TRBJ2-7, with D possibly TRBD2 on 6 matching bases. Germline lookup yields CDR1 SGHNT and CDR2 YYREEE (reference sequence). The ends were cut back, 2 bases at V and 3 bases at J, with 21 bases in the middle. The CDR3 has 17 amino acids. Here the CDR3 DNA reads TGTGCCAGCAGCTTAGTCTTGTCGCGGGAAGGAAGCTACGAGCAGTACTTC. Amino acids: CASSLVLSREGSYEQYF.